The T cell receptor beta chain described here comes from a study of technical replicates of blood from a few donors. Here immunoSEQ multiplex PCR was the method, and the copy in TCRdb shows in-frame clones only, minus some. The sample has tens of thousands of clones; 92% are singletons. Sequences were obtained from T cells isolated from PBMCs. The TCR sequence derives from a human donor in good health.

CDR3 nucleotide sequence: TGTGCCAGCAGCTTAGTACAGCGCACAGATACGCAGTATTTT. Translating gives CASSLVQRTDTQYF. V and J are TRBV7-2 and TRBJ2-3; D is ambiguous. The ends were cut back, 1 base at V and 1 base at J, with 6 bases in the middle. The CDR3 runs 14 residues. Germline CDR1 SGHTA, CDR2 FQGNSA.